This entry is about one TCR beta chain. It lacks a known antigen. A much larger clone differs by one base, so this may be a read error. This sample is part of a study of metastatic and nonmetastatic thyroid tumors (dated by TCRdb to 2018 to 2021). Describing the broader study: For patients with malignant and with benign thyroid disease, the researchers compared repertoires between peripheral blood samples and tumor or nodule tissue samples. Results and caveats for the whole study, not just this receptor: In both blood and tumor samples, malignant tumors were reported to have significantly higher TCR beta diversity than benign nodules.

From the cysteine through the phenylalanine, the CDR3 covers 14 amino acids. The CDR3 DNA has 42 bases and is translated from base 1. CDR1 is given as SGHRS and CDR2 as YFSETQ, both from the germline V gene. V was cut back by 1 base and J by 5 bases, leaving a gap of 11 bases between them. None of the patients had been given any treatment before thyroid surgery. Using T-cell receptor beta sequencing, the researchers looked back retrospectively at clinical samples from patients, gathered between the early 2010s and the late 2010s. Libraries were built with PCR. The sequencing machine was an Illumina HiSeq 4000. The TCR beta-chain CDR3 region of each patient was profiled by high-throughput sequencing. In the paper's pipeline: The researchers built a classifier to tell apart papillary thyroid cancer patients with distant metastasis, based on CDR3 differences among clinicopathological groups. Repertoire diversity was assessed with the Shannon index, and tumor-blood repertoire similarity with the Morisita-Horn index. TCRdb passed the public sequencing reads through fastp at Q25 and MiXCR, retaining productive beta sequences. The V and J calls here are based on TCRdb, not the publication. For this sample the table gives tens of thousands of clones, of which approximately 12% were detected only once. The ten largest clonotypes hold around 10% of the sample.

Sequencing input: tumor tissue. The chain uses TRBV5-1 and TRBJ2-3; a tentative D call is TRBD2 (5 bases match). This TCR came from a female donor with papillary thyroid cancer or a benign thyroid nodule (not recorded which). Some clones in this sample may be carry-over from other donors' samples. Read as DNA, the sequence is TGCGCCAGCAGCTTGTCTAGCCTCCTAGATACGCAGTATTTT. Its product reads: CASSLSSLLDTQYF.